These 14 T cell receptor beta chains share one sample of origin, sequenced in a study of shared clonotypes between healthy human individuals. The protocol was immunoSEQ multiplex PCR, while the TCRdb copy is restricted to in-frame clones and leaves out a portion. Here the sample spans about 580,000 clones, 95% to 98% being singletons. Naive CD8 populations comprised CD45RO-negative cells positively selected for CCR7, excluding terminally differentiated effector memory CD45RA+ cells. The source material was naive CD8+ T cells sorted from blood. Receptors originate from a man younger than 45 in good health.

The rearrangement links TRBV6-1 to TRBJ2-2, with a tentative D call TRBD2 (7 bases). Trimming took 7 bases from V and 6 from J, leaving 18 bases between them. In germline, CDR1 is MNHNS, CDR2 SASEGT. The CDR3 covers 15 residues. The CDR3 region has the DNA TGTGCCAGCATGGTAACGGGGGGCGCGGCCGGGGAGCTGTTTTTT. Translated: CASMVTGGAAGELFF.

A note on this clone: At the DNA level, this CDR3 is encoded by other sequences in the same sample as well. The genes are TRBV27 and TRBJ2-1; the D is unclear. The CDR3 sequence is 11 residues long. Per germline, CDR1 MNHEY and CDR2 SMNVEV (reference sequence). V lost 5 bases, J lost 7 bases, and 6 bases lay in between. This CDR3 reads CASSRNNEQFF. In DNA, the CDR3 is TGTGCCAGCAGTCGAAATAATGAGCAGTTCTTC.

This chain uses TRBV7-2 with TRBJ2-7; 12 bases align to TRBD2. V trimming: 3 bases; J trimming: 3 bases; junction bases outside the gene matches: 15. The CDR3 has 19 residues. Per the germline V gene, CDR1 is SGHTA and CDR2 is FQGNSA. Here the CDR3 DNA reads TGTGCCAGCAGCTTTTATCTAGCGGGAGGGGGGCCCTCATACTACGAGCAGTACTTC. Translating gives CASSFYLAGGGPSYYEQYF.

The CDR3 sequence is CASSLAFGGQYF. CDR3 DNA: TGTGCCAGCAGTTTAGCATTTGGCGGCCAGTACTTC. The rearrangement links TRBV28 to TRBJ2-5; no definite D call. The CDR3 is 12 amino acids. Trimming shortened V by 2 bases and J by 10 bases, and 11 bases separated the two germline ends. Germline V CDR1 and CDR2: MDHEN, SYDVKM. Full variable domain (rest looked up from reference TRBV28 and TRBJ2-5): DVKVTQSSRYLVKRTGEKVFLECVQDMDHENMFWYRQDPGLGLRLIYFSYDVKMKEKGDIPEGYSVSREKKERFSLILESASTNQTSMYLCASSLAFGGQYFGPGTRLLVL.

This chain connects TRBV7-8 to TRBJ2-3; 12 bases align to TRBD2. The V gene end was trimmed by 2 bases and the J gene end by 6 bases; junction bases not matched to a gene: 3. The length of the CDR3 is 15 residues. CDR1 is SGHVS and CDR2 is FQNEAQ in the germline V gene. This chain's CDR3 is CASSLLAGGMDTQYF. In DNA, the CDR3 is TGTGCCAGCAGCTTACTAGCGGGAGGGATGGATACGCAGTATTTT.

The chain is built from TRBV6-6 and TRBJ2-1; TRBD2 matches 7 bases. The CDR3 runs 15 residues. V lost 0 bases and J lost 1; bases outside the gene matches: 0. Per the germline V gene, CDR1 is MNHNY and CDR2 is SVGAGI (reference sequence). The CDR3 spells CASSYSRESYNEQFF. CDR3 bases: TGTGCCAGCAGTTACTCGCGGGAGTCCTACAATGAGCAGTTCTTC.

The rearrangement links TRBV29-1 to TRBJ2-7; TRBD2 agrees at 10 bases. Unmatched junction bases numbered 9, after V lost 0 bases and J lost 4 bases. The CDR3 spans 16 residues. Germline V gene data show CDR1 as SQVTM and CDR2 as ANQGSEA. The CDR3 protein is CSVEEGAPSGSYEQYF. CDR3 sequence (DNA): TGCAGCGTTGAAGAGGGGGCCCCTAGCGGGAGTTACGAGCAGTACTTC.

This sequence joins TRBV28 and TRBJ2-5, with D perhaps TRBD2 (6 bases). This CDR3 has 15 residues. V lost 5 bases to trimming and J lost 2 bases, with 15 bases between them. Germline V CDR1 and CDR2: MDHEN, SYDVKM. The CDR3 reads CASSPIAEFQETQYF. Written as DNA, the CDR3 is TGTGCCAGCAGTCCTATAGCGGAGTTTCAAGAGACCCAGTACTTC.

The CDR3 region is CASSLRDRAYNEQFF. The CDR3 nucleotides are TGTGCCAGCAGCCTCCGGGACAGGGCCTACAATGAGCAGTTCTTC. The genes are TRBV28 and TRBJ2-1, with 9 bases fitting TRBD1. This CDR3 has 15 amino acids. V was pared by 6 bases and J by 2 bases, with 5 bases of the junction left unmatched. CDR1 and CDR2 (germline): MDHEN, SYDVKM.

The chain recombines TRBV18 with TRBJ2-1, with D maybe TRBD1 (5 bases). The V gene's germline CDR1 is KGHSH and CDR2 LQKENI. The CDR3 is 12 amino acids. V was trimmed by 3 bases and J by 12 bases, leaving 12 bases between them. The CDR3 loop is CASSPDTIGQFF. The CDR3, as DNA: TGTGCCAGCTCACCGGACACCATCGGGCAGTTCTTC.

The CDR3 DNA follows: TGTGCCAGCAGCGAGAGTCAGACTCGGACAGACCAAGAGACCCAGTACTTC. It specifies CASSESQTRTDQETQYF. The chain employs TRBV9 and TRBJ2-5; D is possibly TRBD1 (6 bases). V dropped 3 bases and J dropped 0 bases, with 18 bases sitting between them. The germline CDR1 and CDR2 sequences are SGDLS and YYNGEE. This CDR3 spans 17 amino acids.

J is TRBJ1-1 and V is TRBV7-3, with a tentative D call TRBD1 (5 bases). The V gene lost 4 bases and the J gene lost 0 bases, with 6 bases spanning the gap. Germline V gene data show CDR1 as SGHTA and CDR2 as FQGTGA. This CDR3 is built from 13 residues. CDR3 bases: TGTGCCAGCAGCTGGGGCTTGAACACTGAAGCTTTCTTT. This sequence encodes CASSWGLNTEAFF. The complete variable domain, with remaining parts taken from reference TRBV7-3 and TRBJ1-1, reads GAGVSQTPSNKVTEKGKYVELRCDPISGHTALYWYRQSLGQGPEFLIYFQGTGAADDSGLPNDRFFAVRPEGSVSTLKIQRTERGDSAVYLCASSWGLNTEAFFGQGTRLTVV.

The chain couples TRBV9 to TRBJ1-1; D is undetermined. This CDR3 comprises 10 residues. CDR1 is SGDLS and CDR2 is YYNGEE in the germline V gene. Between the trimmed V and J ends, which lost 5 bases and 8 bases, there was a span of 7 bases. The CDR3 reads CASRGSEAFF. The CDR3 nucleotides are TGTGCCAGCAGGGGCAGCGAAGCTTTCTTT. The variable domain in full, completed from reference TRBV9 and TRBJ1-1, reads DSGVTQTPKHLITATGQRVTLRCSPRSGDLSVYWYQQSLDQGLQFLIQYYNGEERAKGNILERFSAQQFPDLHSELNLSSLELGDSALYFCASRGSEAFFGQGTRLTVV.

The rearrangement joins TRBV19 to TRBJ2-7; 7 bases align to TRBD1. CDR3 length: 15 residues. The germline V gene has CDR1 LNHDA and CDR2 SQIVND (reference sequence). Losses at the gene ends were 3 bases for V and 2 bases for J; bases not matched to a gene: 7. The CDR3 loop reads CASSMVQGVAYEQYF. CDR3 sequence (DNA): TGTGCCAGTAGTATGGTCCAGGGGGTGGCCTACGAGCAGTACTTC.